One sample yielded the 9 T cell receptor beta chains listed below, sequenced in a study of response to subunit inactivated influenza vaccine. TCRdb analysed the RT-PCR reads with MiXCR anew, one entry per CDR3 protein. The table includes 700,000 to 900,000 distinct CDR3 sequences, 21% detected once. This specimen consisted of PBMCs from blood, obtained 5 days after vaccination. The receptors derive from a man between 50 and 59 years old who received an inactivated influenza vaccine.

The rearrangement uses TRBV7-3 and TRBJ2-1; weak D call: TRBD2 (5 bases). This CDR3 comprises 14 residues. CDR1 is SGHTA and CDR2 is FQGTGA in the germline V gene. The V end was cut by 2 bases, the J end by 8 bases, with 13 bases between. The chain's CDR3 is CASSLGSGNDEQFF. CDR3 sequence (DNA): TGTGCCAGCAGCTTAGGGTCCGGGAACGATGAGCAGTTCTTC.

This clonotype was found a few times. The V gene is TRBV12-3 or TRBV12-4, the J gene TRBJ2-4; D gene uncertain. The length of the CDR3 is 13 residues. V was clipped by 8 bases and J by 1 base, with 9 bases between them. CDR3 amino acids: CASFSRAKNIQYF. CDR3 coding DNA: TGTGCCAGCTTCTCTAGGGCCAAAAACATTCAGTACTTC.

The CDR3 spells CASSYTDRGSYEQYF. CDR3 in DNA: TGTGCCAGCAGTTACACGGACAGGGGGTCCTACGAGCAGTACTTC. V is TRBV6-2 or TRBV6-3 and J is TRBJ2-7; TRBD1 matches at 10 bases. Germline V CDR1 and CDR2: MNHEY, SVGEGT. This CDR3 has 15 residues. J lost 1 base, V lost 2 bases, and 2 bases had no gene match.

This rearrangement joins TRBV5-1 to TRBJ1-2; perhaps TRBD1 as D (6 bases). Deletions cut 5 bases from V and 0 bases from J, with 14 bases between. CDR1 and CDR2 (germline): SGHRS, YFSETQ. The CDR3 length is 15 residues. This CDR3 reads CASRQSGVTNYGYTF. As DNA, the CDR3 is TGCGCCAGCAGGCAGTCAGGGGTGACTAACTATGGCTACACCTTC. Drawing the rest from reference TRBV5-1 and TRBJ1-2, the complete variable domain is KAGVTQTPRYLIKTRGQQVTLSCSPISGHRSVSWYQQTPGQGLQFLFEYFSETQRNKGNFPGRFSGRQFSNSRSEMNVSTLELGDSALYLCASRQSGVTNYGYTFGSGTRLTVV.

This clonotype came up many times. The junction departs from the called germline gene at one end, perhaps through a read error. The rearrangement uses TRBV7-7 and TRBJ1-5, with D perhaps matching TRBD1 (5 bases). The CDR3 runs to 13 residues. Looked up from germline, CDR1 is SSHAT and CDR2 is FNYEAQ (reference sequence). The CDR3 DNA reads as TGTGCTAGCAGCTCGGGGCCCAATCAGCCCCAGCATTTT. Residues: CASSSGPNQPQHF. The full variable domain, completed using reference TRBV7-7 and TRBJ1-5, is GAGVSQSPRYKVTKRGQDVTLRCDPISSHATLYWYQQALGQGPEFLTYFNYEAQPDKSGLPSDRFSAERPEGSISTLTIQRTEQRDSAMYRCASSSGPNQPQHFGDGTRLSIL.

This clonotype has only a few counts. This rearrangement joins TRBV30 to TRBJ1-5, with a weak D call TRBD1 (5 bases). V lost 0 bases to trimming and J lost 0 bases, with 12 bases between them. The CDR3 covers 16 residues. Germline loops: CDR1 GTSNPN, CDR2 SVGIG (reference sequence). CDR3 residues: CAWSVGVSVSNQPQHF. Written as DNA, the CDR3 is TGTGCCTGGAGTGTAGGGGTCAGCGTTAGCAATCAGCCCCAGCATTTT.

This clonotype was picked up a small number of times. The rearrangement joins TRBV15 to TRBJ2-5; TRBD1 aligns across 10 bases. CDR1 and CDR2 from the germline V gene are LNHNV and YYDKDF (reference sequence). V lost 1 base and J lost 2; bases outside the gene matches: 4. CDR3 length equals 16 residues. Written as DNA, the CDR3 is TGTGCCACCAGCAGAGGACAGGGGGCAAGGCAAGAGACCCAGTACTTC. Its protein product is CATSRGQGARQETQYF. Looking up the rest from reference TRBV15 and TRBJ2-5 gives the full variable domain: DAMVIQNPRYQVTQFGKPVTLSCSQTLNHNVMYWYQQKSSQAPKLLFHYYDKDFNNEADTPDNFQSRRPNTSFCFLDIRSPGLGDTAMYLCATSRGQGARQETQYFGPGTRLLVL.

In this sample, this clonotype turned up a few times. The V and J genes are TRBV6-5 and TRBJ2-1; D perhaps matches TRBD2 (6 bases). The CDR3 loop spans 16 amino acids. V was trimmed by 2 bases and J by 3 bases, leaving 14 bases between them. Germline CDR1 and CDR2: MNHEY and SVGAGI. CDR3 loop: CASSYGSGANYNEQFF. CDR3 bases: TGTGCCAGCAGTTACGGATCGGGAGCTAACTACAATGAGCAGTTCTTC.

This clonotype occurred a few times. The chain is built from TRBV6-1 and TRBJ2-3, with 7 bases matching TRBD1. This CDR3 is 14 amino acids long. Germline V CDR1 and CDR2: MNHNS, SASEGT. J was trimmed by 6 bases and V by 6 bases; bases with no gene match: 9. In DNA, the CDR3 is TGTGCCAGCAGGTCGACAGGGACCTCGGATACGCAGTATTTT. Protein product: CASRSTGTSDTQYF.